The present T cell receptor (beta chain) was sequenced within a study of control samples from healthy donors and cancer patients. V shed 6 bases and J 1 base; nucleotides not matched to a gene: 6. This CDR3 contains 16 residues. The germline V gene has CDR1 LGHNA and CDR2 YSLEER. This clone was seen a single time. TCRdb keeps only in-frame clones here, not all; method: immunoSEQ multiplex PCR. This sample has roughly 100,000 clones, with roughly 88% found just once. Sample: blood. This chain uses TRBV4-3 with TRBJ2-7, with 13 nucleotides matching TRBD2. This clonotype originated in a man aged 30 to 39 in good health. The CDR3 bases are TGCGCCAGCAGGCCGGGACTAGCGGGAATTTCCTACGAGCAGTACTTC. It specifies CASRPGLAGISYEQYF.